Presented here are 14 T cell receptor beta chains from one specimen sequenced in a study of OX40 agonist ivuxolimab in advanced cancers. Repertoires were generated with immunoSEQ multiplex PCR, while TCRdb's copy carries only in-frame clones and drops some. This table has roughly 60,000 clones, about 83% appearing once. The sequenced sample was CD4+ or CD8+ T cells sorted from blood, obtained in a trial of the OX40 agonist ivuxolimab. The receptors here all came from an adult with an advanced solid tumor such as melanoma, head and neck, liver or kidney cancer.

This clone was seen a few times. This chain uses TRBV27 with TRBJ2-2, with unresolved D. Germline V gene lookup returns CDR1 MNHEY and CDR2 SMNVEV (reference sequence). This CDR3 has 15 amino acids. V lost 0 bases to trimming and J lost 1 base, with 6 bases between them. The CDR3: CASSLSRVNTGELFF. The CDR3 coding sequence is TGTGCCAGCAGTTTATCCCGGGTGAACACCGGGGAGCTGTTTTTT.

The chain uses TRBV7-8 and TRBJ2-7, with TRBD1 matching over 7 bases. The junction had 5 bases not matched to a gene; V was cut back by 1 base and J by 2 bases. There are 15 residues in the CDR3. Germline CDR1 is SGHVS and CDR2 is FQNEAQ. Here the CDR3 reads CASSLETGVAYEQYF. The CDR3 bases are TGTGCCAGCAGCTTAGAAACAGGGGTGGCCTACGAGCAGTACTTC.

This chain connects TRBV27 to TRBJ2-2; D possibly corresponds to TRBD1 (6 bases). Trimming removed 6 bases from V and 6 bases from J, with 17 bases in between. The CDR3 sequence is 15 residues long. CDR1 is MNHEY and CDR2 is SMNVEV in the germline V gene (reference sequence). The DNA of the CDR3 is TGTGCCAGCAGCCCACAGGGAAATCTCGCCGGGGAGCTGTTTTTT. Its translation is CASSPQGNLAGELFF.

This chain connects TRBV5-4 to TRBJ1-2; no clear D. Germline loops: CDR1 SGHNT, CDR2 YYREEE (reference sequence). The germline V and J ends were trimmed by 4 bases and 7 bases, with 11 bases remaining between them. The CDR3 length is 12 residues. CDR3 nucleotide sequence: TGTGCCAGCAGCAAAGGGCAGACTGGCTACACCTTC. Encoded protein: CASSKGQTGYTF.

In its sample, this clone was seen once. The chain couples TRBV28 to TRBJ1-1; TRBD1 might be the D (5 bases). V lost 3 bases and J lost 6, with 14 bases in between. Per the germline V gene, CDR1 is MDHEN and CDR2 is SYDVKM. The CDR3 has 14 residues. The CDR3 region has the DNA TGTGCCAGCAGTTTTGGGGGGGTTAGAGCTGAAGCTTTCTTT. Its translation is CASSFGGVRAEAFF.

DNA for the CDR3: TGTGCCAGCAGCTTCCCCGGGACAGGGAGGAATGAGCAGTTCTTC. Amino acid sequence: CASSFPGTGRNEQFF. The chain employs TRBV7-9 and TRBJ2-1; TRBD1 aligns across 9 bases. After removal of 3 bases from V and 7 bases from J, the junction contained 7 bases not matched to a gene. This CDR3 is 15 amino acids long. CDR1 is SEHNR and CDR2 is FQNEAQ in the germline V gene (reference sequence).

This clone was counted once. The J gene is TRBJ2-1, the V gene TRBV7-6; D remains ambiguous. The germline V and J ends were trimmed by 5 bases and 2 bases, with 7 bases remaining between them. The CDR3 runs to 13 residues. Germline assignment: CDR1 SGHVS and CDR2 FNYEAQ. The CDR3 is CASSPVPYNEQFF. The CDR3 bases are TGTGCCAGCAGCCCCGTACCCTACAATGAGCAGTTCTTC. The whole variable domain, remainder taken from reference TRBV7-6 and TRBJ2-1, is GAGVSQSPRYKVTKRGQDVALRCDPISGHVSLYWYRQALGQGPEFLTYFNYEAQQDKSGLPNDRFSAERPEGSISTLTIQRTEQRDSAMYRCASSPVPYNEQFFGPGTRLTVL.

The chain carries TRBV23-1 and TRBJ2-4; the D is unclear. TRBV23-1 belongs to the ORF category, with a function that is uncertain. The CDR3 spans 14 residues. The germline V and J ends were trimmed by 7 bases and 2 bases, with 12 bases remaining between them. The CDR3 sequence: CASNPPSPKNIQYF. DNA of the CDR3: TGCGCCAGCAATCCCCCCTCCCCCAAAAACATTCAGTACTTC.

J is TRBJ2-1 and V is TRBV29-1, with 10 bases identical to TRBD2. The CDR3 is 14 residues long. Looked up from germline, CDR1 is SQVTM and CDR2 is ANQGSEA. After removal of 7 bases from V and 5 bases from J, the junction contained 8 bases not matched to a gene. The CDR3 DNA sequence: TGCAGCGCGGCCGGGACTAGCGTAGACAATGAGCAGTTCTTC. This translates into CSAAGTSVDNEQFF.

In its sample, this clone was seen a few times. V is TRBV2 and J is TRBJ1-2; no reliable D call. CDR3 length equals 15 residues. V lost 3 bases and J 3 bases, leaving 14 bases between the germline ends. Germline V gives CDR1 SNHLY, CDR2 FYNNEI. CDR3 nucleotides: TGTGCCAGCAGTGAGAGGGTCAGGAGAGACTATGGCTACACCTTC. It encodes CASSERVRRDYGYTF.

This chain uses TRBV4-1 with TRBJ2-1; D call uncertain. Germline V gene data show CDR1 as MGHRA and CDR2 as YSYEKL. The V and J ends lost 0 bases and 12 bases respectively, with 6 bases between them. The CDR3 has 11 amino acids. The CDR3 coding sequence is TGCGCCAGCAGCCAAGAGGCGACGCAGTTCTTC. The encoded protein is CASSQEATQFF.

The chain is built from TRBV10-3 and TRBJ2-1, with 10 bases lining up with TRBD1. The CDR3 has 14 amino acids. With 5 bases clipped from V and 9 bases from J, the junction kept 7 bases outside the gene matches. Germline V gene lookup returns CDR1 ENHRY and CDR2 SYGVKD. The CDR3 here is CAISKPGQGSEQFF. The CDR3 coding sequence is TGTGCCATCAGTAAACCGGGACAGGGGAGTGAGCAGTTCTTC.

The chain is built from TRBV5-6 and TRBJ1-1, with D tentatively TRBD1 (5 bases). V lost 0 bases, J lost 11 bases, and 14 bases lay in between. Germline CDR1 SGHDT, CDR2 YYEEEE. This CDR3 contains 13 residues. CDR3: CASSLDRRGLAFF. DNA of the CDR3: TGTGCCAGCAGCTTGGATAGGCGGGGACTGGCTTTCTTT.

The chain couples TRBV11-3 to TRBJ2-2, with D uncertain. The CDR3 sequence is 17 residues long. The V end was cut by 5 bases, the J end by 6 bases, with 22 bases between. Germline V CDR1 and CDR2: SGHNT, YENEEA. CDR3 in amino acids: CASSPLLRTLFSGELFF. The CDR3 region has the DNA TGTGCCAGCAGCCCCCTCTTACGGACCTTGTTCTCCGGGGAGCTGTTTTTT.